This T cell receptor (beta chain) was sequenced during a study of cytomegalovirus exposure and HLA in healthy donors. Study-wide background: Around 180 million T cells yielded approximately 110 million unique TCR beta sequences in earlier analysis. Overall study findings and caveats: Judged likely to be a sequencing artifact was a cluster of highly shared sequence variants. Researchers catalogued 164 TCR beta chains as cytomegalovirus-associated.

J lost 0 bases, V lost 5 bases, and 1 base had no gene match. In germline, CDR1 is SGHRS, CDR2 YFSETQ. The CDR3 loop spans 14 amino acids. PCR involved 60 Vbeta and 13 Jbeta primers. TCRdb's copy holds only in-frame clones and misses some; the assay was immunoSEQ multiplex PCR. The sample shows roughly 150,000 clones, 78% of them seen only once. Remarks on this clone: What it binds is not known.

What was sequenced was PBMCs. This sequence originates from a woman between 40 and 50 years old in good health and CMV-seropositive. The rearrangement links TRBV5-1 to TRBJ2-2, with TRBD2 matching 7 bases. The CDR3 is CASRLATNTGELFF. CDR3 sequence (DNA): TGCGCCAGCAGACTAGCGACGAACACCGGGGAGCTGTTTTTT.